This T cell receptor (beta chain) was sequenced for a study of cytomegalovirus exposure and HLA in healthy donors. Looking at the study overall: The study placed 70% to 85% of its 350 to 400 genotyped donors in the Caucasian-associated ancestry cluster.

The CDR3 totals 14 residues. Germline CDR1 MNHNS, CDR2 SASEGT. Trimming removed 6 bases from V and 5 bases from J, with 14 bases in between. Note on this clone: No antigen is known for it.

Amplification used 60 Vbeta primers and 13 Jbeta primers. As originally analysed: A later analysis tallied 80 million to 100 million unique TCR beta chains, about 9.9 million of them shared. Using immunoSEQ multiplex PCR, the repertoire was profiled, and TCRdb retains in-frame clones only, with some absent. That table furnishes V, J and clone size, whereas the DNA furnished D and trimming. This sample yields around 200,000 clones, of which roughly four fifths are seen a single time; about 0.84% belongs to the top ten. Study findings and constraints: In a later analysis, TCR beta V- and J-gene trimming showed a link to a missense DCLRE1C variant. The investigators catalogued under 200 TCR beta chains as cytomegalovirus-associated.

The rearrangement joins TRBV6-1 to TRBJ2-1; the D is unclear. The receptor comes from a woman aged 18-29 years in good health and CMV-seronegative. Sequences were obtained from PBMCs. CDR3 region: CASSGDFINNEQFF. CDR3 DNA sequence: TGTGCCAGCAGCGGAGACTTTATTAACAATGAGCAGTTCTTC.